The clone carrying this TCR beta chain was recorded only once. TCRdb's table, derived via immunoSEQ multiplex PCR, lists solely in-frame clones and lacks some. This table has roughly 35,000 clones, approximately 89% appearing once. Germline V gene lookup returns CDR1 SGDLS and CDR2 YYNGEE. The CDR3 contains 16 residues. V was cut by 7 bases and J by 3 bases, with 17 bases left in between. These data are taken from a study of T cells in localized non-small cell lung cancer. This chain joins TRBV9 and TRBJ2-6, with D perhaps TRBD2 (6 bases). The sample in question was peripheral blood mononuclear cells, obtained before any cancer treatment. The source of this sequence is an older female donor with stage II lung adenocarcinoma. DNA for the CDR3: TGTGCCAGCGCCCTAGGGAGGAATGGTGGGGCCAACGTCCTGACTTTC. It translates to CASALGRNGGANVLTF.